Below are 9 T cell receptor beta chains sequenced from a single sample in a study of T-cell reconstitution after alpha-beta-depleted transplantation in children. TCRbeta library preparation incorporated unique molecular identifiers. From the PCR reads, TCRdb called clonotypes with MiXCR, one entry per CDR3 protein. The table lists approximately 390,000 distinct CDR3 sequences, roughly 10% of them singletons. The source was PBMCs from the stem cell graft donor, collected from the stem cell graft. These receptors originate from a human donor who donated a stem cell graft to a child with acute myeloid leukemia.

CDR3 residues: CASSYSSVTYYEQYF. The CDR3 DNA reads TGTGCCAGCAGTTACTCGAGCGTCACCTACTACGAGCAGTACTTC. V is TRBV6-5 and J is TRBJ2-7; no clear D. Germline CDR1 and CDR2: MNHEY and SVGAGI. Trimming left V 0 bases short and J 3 bases short, with 12 bases between. The CDR3 length is 15 residues.

This clonotype has at least ten counts. V usage is TRBV13 and J usage is TRBJ2-1, with 9 bases fitting TRBD1. Trimming took 5 bases from V and 5 from J; bases not matched to a gene: 4. The germline V gene encodes CDR1 PRHDT and CDR2 FYEKMQ (reference sequence). This CDR3 is built from 14 residues. The CDR3 region is CASSPWDRDNEQFF. The CDR3 DNA sequence: TGTGCCAGCAGCCCCTGGGACAGGGACAATGAGCAGTTCTTC.

The chain couples TRBV7-2 to TRBJ1-4, with 9 nucleotides matching TRBD1. The ends lost 0 bases at V and 8 bases at J; junction bases unmatched: 4. This CDR3 has 15 residues. Germline V gene data show CDR1 as SGHTA and CDR2 as FQGNSA. The CDR3 coding sequence is TGTGCCAGCAGCTTAGCGGGCGACAGGGGGGAAAAACTGTTTTTT. This encodes CASSLAGDRGEKLFF.

The V gene is TRBV20-1, the J gene TRBJ2-7, with TRBD1 matching 7 bases. This CDR3 is 12 amino acids long. V was clipped by 3 bases and J by 4 bases; unmatched bases: 3. Germline V gene sequence: CDR1 DFQATT, CDR2 SNEGSKA (reference sequence). Here the CDR3 reads CSARDRLYEQYV. CDR3 nucleotide sequence: TGCAGTGCTAGGGACAGGTTATACGAGCAGTACGTC.

This clonotype was observed a handful of times. The chain is built from TRBV6-5 and TRBJ2-6; no reliable D call. There are 18 residues in the CDR3. V dropped 6 bases and J dropped 0 bases, with 18 bases sitting between them. Germline CDR1 MNHEY, CDR2 SVGAGI. CDR3: CASSYTNSLGSGANVLTF. In DNA form, the CDR3 reads TGTGCCAGCAGCTATACCAACTCCTTGGGCTCTGGGGCCAACGTCCTGACTTTC.

V usage is TRBV12-3 or TRBV12-4 and J usage is TRBJ2-7; 11 nucleotides align to TRBD2. The junction had 8 bases not matched to a gene; V was cut back by 8 bases and J by 5 bases. The CDR3 loop spans 14 amino acids. The CDR3 bases are TGTGCCAGCGGAACTAGCGGGAGTGTTGACGAGCAGTACTTC. It codes for CASGTSGSVDEQYF.

Remarks on this clonotype: One end of the junction does not line up with germline, which may come from a read error. V is TRBV7-7 and J is TRBJ2-5; tentatively, D is TRBD2 (6 bases). This CDR3 is 15 amino acids long. CDR1 is SSHAT, CDR2 FNYEAQ, per germline (reference sequence). DNA for the CDR3: TGTGCTAGCAGCACAATGGCTAGCGAGCGGGAGACCCAGTACTTC. This sequence encodes CASSTMASERETQYF.

The chain employs TRBV3-1 and TRBJ2-2; no reliable D call. V lost 0 bases and J 4 bases, leaving 9 bases between the germline ends. From germline, CDR1 is LGHDT and CDR2 YNNKEL (reference sequence). There are 15 residues in the CDR3. The CDR3 protein is CASSQEEGGTGELFF. In DNA form, the CDR3 reads TGTGCCAGCAGCCAAGAGGAAGGCGGCACCGGGGAGCTGTTTTTT.

The CDR3 sequence is CASSPRAATNEKLFF. DNA for the CDR3: TGTGCCAGCAGCCCCCGCGCGGCTACTAATGAAAAACTGTTTTTT. The gene calls are TRBV3-1 and TRBJ1-4; D call uncertain. The CDR3 consists of 15 residues. CDR1 and CDR2 from the germline V gene are LGHDT and YNNKEL (reference sequence). V was cut by 4 bases and J by 2 bases, with 11 bases left in between.